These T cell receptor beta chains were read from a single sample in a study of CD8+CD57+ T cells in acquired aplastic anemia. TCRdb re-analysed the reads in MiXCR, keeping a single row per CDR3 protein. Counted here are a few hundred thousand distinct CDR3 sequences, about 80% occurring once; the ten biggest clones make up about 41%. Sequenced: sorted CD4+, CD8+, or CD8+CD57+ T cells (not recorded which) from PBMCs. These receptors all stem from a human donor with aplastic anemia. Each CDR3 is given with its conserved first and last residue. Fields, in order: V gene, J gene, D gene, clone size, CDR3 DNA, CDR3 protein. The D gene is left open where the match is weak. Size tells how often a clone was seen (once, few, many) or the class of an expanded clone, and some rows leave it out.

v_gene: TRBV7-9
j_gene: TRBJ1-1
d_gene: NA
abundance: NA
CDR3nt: TGTGCCAGCAGCGTTCAGGGGTGGGGAGGCCGTGAAGCTTTCTTT
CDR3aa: CASSVQGWGGREAFF

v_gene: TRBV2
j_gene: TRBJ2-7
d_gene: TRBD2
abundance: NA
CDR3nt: TGTGTCAGCAGTCGACAGGCGGGAGGCCACTTC
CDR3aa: CVSSRQAGGHF

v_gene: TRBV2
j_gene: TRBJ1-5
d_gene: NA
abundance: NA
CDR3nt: TGTGCCAGCAGTGTTCGGGAAGCCCAGCCCCAGCATTTT
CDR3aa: CASSVREAQPQHF

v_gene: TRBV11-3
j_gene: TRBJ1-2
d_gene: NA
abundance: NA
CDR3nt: TGTGCCAGCAGCTTGGAACTAGCGGGCTTGGACTATGGCTACACCTTC
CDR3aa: CASSLELAGLDYGYTF

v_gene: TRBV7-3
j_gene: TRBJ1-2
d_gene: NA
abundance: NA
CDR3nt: TGTGCCAGCAGCTTAAATGGGGGACCGCTGTTCTTTGGCTACACCTTC
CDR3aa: CASSLNGGPLFFGYTF

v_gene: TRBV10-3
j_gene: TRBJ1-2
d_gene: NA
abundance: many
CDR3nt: TGTGCCATCAGTGAGTCGGGAACCAAAATTTCTGGCTACACCTTC
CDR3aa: CAISESGTKISGYTF

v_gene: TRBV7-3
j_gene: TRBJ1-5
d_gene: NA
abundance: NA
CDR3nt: TGTGCCAGCAGCCAAGCGTATACCTGGCAGGCGACCCATTTT
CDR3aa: CASSQAYTWQATHF

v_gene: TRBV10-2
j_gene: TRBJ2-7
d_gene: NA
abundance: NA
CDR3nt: TGCGCCAGCAGTGAGTGGACCGCGGAGGAGCAGTACTTC
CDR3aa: CASSEWTAEEQYF

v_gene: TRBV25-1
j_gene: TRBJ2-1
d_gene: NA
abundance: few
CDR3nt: TGTGCCAGCAGGGAACGGGCTTCTCGGGGGGCACTGTACAATGAGCAGTTCTTC
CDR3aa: CASRERASRGALYNEQFF

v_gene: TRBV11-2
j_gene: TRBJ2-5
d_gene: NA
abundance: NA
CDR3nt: TGTGCCAGCAGCTTAACCCTCTATGGAGGGACCCAGTACTTC
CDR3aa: CASSLTLYGGTQYF

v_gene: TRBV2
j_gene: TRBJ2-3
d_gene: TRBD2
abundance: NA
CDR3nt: TGTGCCAGCGGGTTAGCGGGAACAGATACTACGCAGTATTTT
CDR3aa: CASGLAGTDTTQYF

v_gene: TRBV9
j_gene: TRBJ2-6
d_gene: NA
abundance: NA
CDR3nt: TGTGCCAGCAGCGAAGGGGGGAGCTGGGGGGCCACTGTCCTGACTTTC
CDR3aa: CASSEGGSWGATVLTF

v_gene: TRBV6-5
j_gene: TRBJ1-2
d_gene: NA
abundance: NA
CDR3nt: TGTGCCAGCAGTTACTCGGGCACTTCTAACTATGGCTACACCTTC
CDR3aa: CASSYSGTSNYGYTF

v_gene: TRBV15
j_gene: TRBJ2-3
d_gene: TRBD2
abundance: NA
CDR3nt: TGTGCCAGCGGCAGCGGGGGCGCGCATGCGCAGTATTTT
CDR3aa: CASGSGGAHAQYF

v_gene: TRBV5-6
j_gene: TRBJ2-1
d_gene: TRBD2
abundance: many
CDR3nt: TGTGCCAGCAGCTTGGGGGAGGGAAACGGTCAGGATGAGCAGTTCTTC
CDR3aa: CASSLGEGNGQDEQFF

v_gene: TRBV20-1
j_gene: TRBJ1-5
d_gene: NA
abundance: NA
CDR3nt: TGCAGTGTTAAAAGGAGGGCACAGCCCCAGCATTTT
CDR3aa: CSVKRRAQPQHF

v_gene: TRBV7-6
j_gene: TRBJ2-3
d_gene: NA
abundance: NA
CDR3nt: TGTGCCAGCAGCCTAGTGGGGGGCCCCGCTGGGCAGTATTTT
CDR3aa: CASSLVGGPAGQYF

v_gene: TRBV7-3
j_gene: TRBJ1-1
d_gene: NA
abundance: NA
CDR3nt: TGTGCCAGCAGCTTAGACAACGGGGTCACTGAAGCTTTCTTCTTT
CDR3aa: CASSLDNGVTEAFFF

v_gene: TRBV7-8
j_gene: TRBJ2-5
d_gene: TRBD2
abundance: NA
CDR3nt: TGTGCCACCAGCTTAACGGGAGGTCCCGAGACGCAGTACTTC
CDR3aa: CATSLTGGPETQYF

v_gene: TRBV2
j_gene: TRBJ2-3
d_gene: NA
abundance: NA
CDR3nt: TGTGCCAGCAGTGATGGGGGGCCCCATGAGCAGTACTTT
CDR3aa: CASSDGGPHEQYF

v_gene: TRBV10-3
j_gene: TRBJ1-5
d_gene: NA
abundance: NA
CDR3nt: TGTGCCATCAGTGAGGGGACACAAAGCAATCAGCCCCAGCATTTT
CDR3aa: CAISEGTQSNQPQHF

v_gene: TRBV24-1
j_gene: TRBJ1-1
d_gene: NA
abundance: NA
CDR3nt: TGTGCCACCAGTTTGGGGAACACTGAAGCTTTCTTT
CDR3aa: CATSLGNTEAFF

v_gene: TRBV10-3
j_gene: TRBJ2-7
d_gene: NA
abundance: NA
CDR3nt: TGTGCCATCAGTCCAGGGAGGTACGAGCAGTACTTC
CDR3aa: CAISPGRYEQYF

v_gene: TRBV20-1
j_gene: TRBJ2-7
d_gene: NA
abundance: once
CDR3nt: TGCAGTGCCAGTCGTTGGGCAGGGAAGAACGAGCAGTACTTC
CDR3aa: CSASRWAGKNEQYF

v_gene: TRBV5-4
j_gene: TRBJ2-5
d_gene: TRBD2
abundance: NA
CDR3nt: TGTGCCAGCAGCTTAACTCTAGCGGGAGGAGAGACCCGGTACTTC
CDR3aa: CASSLTLAGGETRYF

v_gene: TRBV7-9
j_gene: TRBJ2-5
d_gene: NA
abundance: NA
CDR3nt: TGTGCCAGCAGCTTTGGGGGAAGCGGGTACTTC
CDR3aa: CASSFGGSGYF

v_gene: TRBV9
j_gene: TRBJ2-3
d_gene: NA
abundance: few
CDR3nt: TGTGCCAGCAGCGACGGGTCAGATACGCCGTATTTTTTT
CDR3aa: CASSDGSDTPYFF

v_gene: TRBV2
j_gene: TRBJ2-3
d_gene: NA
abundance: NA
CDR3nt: TGTGCCAGCAGCGACGGGGGCGCAGCCACGAAGCAGTATTTT
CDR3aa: CASSDGGAATKQYF